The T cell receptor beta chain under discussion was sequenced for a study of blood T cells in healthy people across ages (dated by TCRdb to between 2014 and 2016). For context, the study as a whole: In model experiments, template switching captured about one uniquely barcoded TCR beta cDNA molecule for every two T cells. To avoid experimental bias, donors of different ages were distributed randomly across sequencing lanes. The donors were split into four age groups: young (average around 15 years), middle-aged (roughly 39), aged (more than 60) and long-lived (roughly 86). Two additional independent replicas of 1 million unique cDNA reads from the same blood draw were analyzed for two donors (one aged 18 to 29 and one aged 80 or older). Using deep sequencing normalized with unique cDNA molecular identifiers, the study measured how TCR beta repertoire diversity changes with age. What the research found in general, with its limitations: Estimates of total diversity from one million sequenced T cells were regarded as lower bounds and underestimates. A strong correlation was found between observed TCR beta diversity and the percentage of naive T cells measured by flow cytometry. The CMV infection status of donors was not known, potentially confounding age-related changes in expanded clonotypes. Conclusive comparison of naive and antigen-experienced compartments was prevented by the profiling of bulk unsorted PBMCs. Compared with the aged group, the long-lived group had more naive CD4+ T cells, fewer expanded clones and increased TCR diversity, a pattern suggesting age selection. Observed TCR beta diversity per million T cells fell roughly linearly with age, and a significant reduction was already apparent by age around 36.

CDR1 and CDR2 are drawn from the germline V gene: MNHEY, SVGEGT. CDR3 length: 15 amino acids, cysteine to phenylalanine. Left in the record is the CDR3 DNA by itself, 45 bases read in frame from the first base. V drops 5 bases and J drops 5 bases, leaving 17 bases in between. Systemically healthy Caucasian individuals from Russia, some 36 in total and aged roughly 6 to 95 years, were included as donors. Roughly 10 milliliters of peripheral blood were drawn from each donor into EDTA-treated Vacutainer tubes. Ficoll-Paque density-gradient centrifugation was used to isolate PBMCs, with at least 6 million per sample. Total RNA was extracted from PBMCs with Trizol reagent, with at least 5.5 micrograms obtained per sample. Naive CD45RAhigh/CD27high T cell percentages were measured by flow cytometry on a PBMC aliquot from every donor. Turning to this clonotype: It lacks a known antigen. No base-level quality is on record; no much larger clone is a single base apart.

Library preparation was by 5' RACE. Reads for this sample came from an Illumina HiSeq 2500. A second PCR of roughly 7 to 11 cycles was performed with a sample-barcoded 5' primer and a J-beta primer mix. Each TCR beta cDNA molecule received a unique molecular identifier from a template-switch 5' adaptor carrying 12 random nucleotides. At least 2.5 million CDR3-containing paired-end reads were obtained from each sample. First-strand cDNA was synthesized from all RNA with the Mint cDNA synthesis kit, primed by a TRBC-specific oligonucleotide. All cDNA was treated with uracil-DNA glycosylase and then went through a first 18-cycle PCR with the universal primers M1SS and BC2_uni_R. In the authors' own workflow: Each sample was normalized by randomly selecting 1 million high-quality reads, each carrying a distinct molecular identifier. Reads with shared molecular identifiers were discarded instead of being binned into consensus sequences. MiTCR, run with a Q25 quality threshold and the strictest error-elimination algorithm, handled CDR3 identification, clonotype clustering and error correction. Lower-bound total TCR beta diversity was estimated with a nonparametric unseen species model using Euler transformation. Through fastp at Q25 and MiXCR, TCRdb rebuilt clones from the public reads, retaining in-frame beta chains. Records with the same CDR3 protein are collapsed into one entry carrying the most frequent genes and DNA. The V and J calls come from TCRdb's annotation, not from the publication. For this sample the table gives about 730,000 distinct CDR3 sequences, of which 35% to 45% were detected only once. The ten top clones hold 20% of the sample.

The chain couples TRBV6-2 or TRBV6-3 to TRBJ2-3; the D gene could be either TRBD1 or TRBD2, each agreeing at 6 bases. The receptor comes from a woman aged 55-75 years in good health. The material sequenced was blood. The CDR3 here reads CASSIDRGQEDTQYF. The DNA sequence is TGTGCCAGCAGTATCGATCGGGGGCAGGAAGATACGCAGTATTTT.